What follows are 16 T cell receptor beta chains derived from one specimen sequenced in a study of blood T cells in healthy people across ages. Using a J-beta primer mix together with a sample-barcoded 5' primer, a second PCR was run for roughly 7 to 11 cycles. TCRdb processed the 5' RACE reads anew with MiXCR; each CDR3 protein has one entry. The data hold around 1.7 million distinct CDR3 sequences, with roughly 27% observed a single time. The source material was blood. The source of these receptors is a woman in her 30s in good health.

This clonotype showed up many times. The chain employs TRBV7-9 and TRBJ2-7, with D unclear. The V gene's germline CDR1 is SEHNR and CDR2 FQNEAQ (reference sequence). Trimming shortened V by 1 base and J by 6 bases, and 7 bases separated the two germline ends. The CDR3 consists of 12 residues. In DNA, the CDR3 is TGTGCCAGCAGCTTAGTAAACGGCGAGCAGTACTTC. Residues: CASSLVNGEQYF.

J is TRBJ2-1 and V is TRBV12-5; 16 bases fit TRBD2. This CDR3 region has 16 residues. The V segment lost 4 bases and the J segment 7 bases; nucleotides outside the gene matches: 4. CDR1 and CDR2 (germline): LGHNT, FRNRAP. This chain's CDR3 is CASGSMGLAGGNEQFF. CDR3 nucleotides: TGTGCTAGTGGTTCCATGGGACTAGCGGGAGGGAATGAGCAGTTCTTC.

The table lists this clonotype with a few counts. V usage is TRBV11-2 and J usage is TRBJ2-3; 8 nucleotides agree with TRBD2. Per the germline V gene, CDR1 is SGHAT and CDR2 is FQNNGV. The CDR3 consists of 16 residues. V gave up 7 bases and J gave up 6 bases; unmatched junction bases: 15. The CDR3 spells CASKPSRPAGADTQYF. The DNA of the CDR3 is TGTGCCAGCAAACCATCGCGGCCAGCGGGGGCCGATACGCAGTATTTT.

This clonotype turned up a few times. The rearrangement uses TRBV7-2 and TRBJ2-2, with D perhaps matching TRBD1 (5 bases). The CDR3 loop spans 14 amino acids. CDR1 and CDR2 (germline): SGHTA, FQGNSA. The V gene lost 5 bases and the J gene lost 4 bases, with 11 bases spanning the gap. The CDR3 loop reads CASSPQDTTGELFF. As DNA, the CDR3 is TGTGCCAGCAGCCCGCAGGACACCACCGGGGAGCTGTTTTTT.

The chain uses TRBV20-1 and TRBJ2-1, with TRBD1 matching over 7 bases. Germline-derived CDR1 and CDR2 are DFQATT and SNEGSKA (reference sequence). The CDR3 extends over 15 amino acids. V shed 0 bases and J 5 bases; nucleotides not matched to a gene: 7. CDR3 in DNA: TGCAGTGCTAGAGATCCCAAGGGGGCAAACAATGAGCAGTTCTTC. This encodes CSARDPKGANNEQFF.

This clonotype was counted a few times. This chain joins TRBV7-2 and TRBJ2-1, with 11 bases matching TRBD2. CDR3 length equals 16 residues. Trimming took 5 bases from V and 6 from J; bases not matched to a gene: 9. Germline CDR1 is SGHTA and CDR2 is FQGNSA. CDR3 in DNA: TGTGCCAGCAGCCTTACTCCGGGACTAGCGGCCAATGAGCAGTTCTTC. Amino acids: CASSLTPGLAANEQFF.

About this clonotype itself: A junction end diverges from the germline sequence, so it may reflect a read error. The gene calls are TRBV24-1 and TRBJ2-1, with TRBD2 matching 13 bases. The CDR3 totals 18 residues. The germline gives CDR1 KGHDR, CDR2 SFDVKD. CDR3 protein: CAASDGWTSGSSYNEQFF. CDR3 DNA sequence: TGTGCCGCCAGTGATGGCTGGACTAGCGGGAGTTCCTACAATGAGCAGTTCTTC.

This chain connects TRBV4-1 to TRBJ1-2; D gene unclear. Germline V CDR1 and CDR2: MGHRA, YSYEKL. V shed 1 base and J shed 4 bases, with 13 bases lying between them. The CDR3 has 15 amino acids. This CDR3 is CASSQVQESSYGYTF. In nucleotides, the CDR3 is TGCGCCAGCAGCCAAGTGCAGGAGAGTTCCTATGGCTACACCTTC.

Turning to this clonotype: A read error may be the cause here, since a much bigger clone is one base away. The chain has TRBV12-3 or TRBV12-4 and TRBJ2-7; no reliable D call. V lost 7 bases, J lost 0 bases, and 13 bases lay in between. This CDR3 region has 14 residues. In DNA form, the CDR3 reads TGTGCCAGCACCCCCGACAACAACTCCTACGAGCAGTACTTC. Protein product: CASTPDNNSYEQYF.

The chain couples TRBV6-1 to TRBJ1-1, with no clear D. The V gene's germline CDR1 is MNHNS and CDR2 SASEGT. CDR3 length equals 14 residues. V was pared by 5 bases and J by 1 base, with 11 bases between. CDR3 protein: CASSKLAANTEAFF. DNA for the CDR3: TGTGCCAGCAGTAAACTAGCCGCGAACACTGAAGCTTTCTTT.

The V gene is TRBV14, the J gene TRBJ1-6; D is perhaps TRBD1 (6 bases). CDR1 is SGHDN, CDR2 FVKESK, per germline. V lost 3 bases, J lost 10 bases, and 10 bases lay in between. This CDR3 region has 13 residues. The CDR3 loop reads CASSQGASSPLHF. The DNA for the CDR3 is TGTGCCAGCAGCCAGGGGGCTAGCTCACCCCTCCACTTT.

The rearrangement uses TRBV18 and TRBJ1-1; D is uncertain. There are 14 residues in the CDR3. Trimming shortened V by 3 bases and J by 1 base, and 9 bases separated the two germline ends. From germline, CDR1 is KGHSH and CDR2 LQKENI. CDR3 nucleotides: TGTGCCAGCTCACCTGATGCGGCGAACACTGAAGCTTTCTTT. Translation: CASSPDAANTEAFF.

A note on this clonotype: The CDR3 does not end in the conserved phenylalanine or tryptophan, so this is likely a read error. V usage is TRBV10-2 and J usage is TRBJ2-5, with no clear D. Germline-derived CDR1 and CDR2 are WSHSY and SAAADI. The V and J ends lost 5 bases and 0 bases respectively, with 7 bases between them. The CDR3 runs 13 residues. The CDR3 coding sequence is TGCGCCAGCAGTTCGGACCACCAAGAGACCCAGTACGTC. Residues: CASSSDHQETQYV.

A few counts support this clonotype. This chain connects TRBV29-1 to TRBJ2-7; the D gene is possibly TRBD2 (6 bases). The germline CDR1 and CDR2 sequences are SQVTM and ANQGSEA. V was trimmed by 6 bases and J by 2 bases, leaving 14 bases between them. This CDR3 contains 13 residues. Here the CDR3 DNA reads TGCAGCGTGGAGGGCCCGCCAGCCTACGAGCAGTACTTC. This gives the protein CSVEGPPAYEQYF.

This clonotype was detected many times. V is TRBV25-1 and J is TRBJ2-7; the D gene is possibly TRBD2 (7 bases). This CDR3 is built from 17 residues. Between the trimmed V and J ends, which lost 3 bases and 4 bases, there was a span of 22 bases. Per the germline V gene, CDR1 is MGHDK and CDR2 is SYGVNS. In nucleotides, the CDR3 is TGTGCCAGCAGTGATCGGTACAGGGATCTAGCGGCATACGAGCAGTACTTC. This sequence encodes CASSDRYRDLAAYEQYF.

Remarks on this clonotype: At one of its ends the junction is not consistent with the germline gene, which may arise from a read error. V gene TRBV11-2 combines with J gene TRBJ2-6, with D tentatively TRBD1 or TRBD2 (6 bases each). CDR1 is SGHAT and CDR2 is FQNNGV in the germline V gene. CDR3 length: 14 residues. The CDR3, as DNA: TGTGCCAGCAGGGAATTGAGGGGGGCCAACGTCCTAACTTTC. This gives the protein CASRELRGANVLTF. Full variable domain (rest looked up from reference TRBV11-2 and TRBJ2-6): EAGVAQSPRYKIIEKRQSVAFWCNPISGHATLYWYQQILGQGPKLLIQFQNNGVVDDSQLPKDRFSAERLKGVDSTLKIQPAKLEDSAVYLCASRELRGANVLTFGAGSRLTVL.